The present entry profiles one T cell receptor beta chain with its context. The antigen is undetermined. This may arise from a read error, as a much more abundant clone is one base away. The same CDR3 can be traced to other DNA sequences in this sample. V dropped 7 bases and J dropped 0 bases, with 13 bases sitting between them. This CDR3 has 14 residues. Looked up from germline, CDR1 is SGHRS and CDR2 is YFSETQ. The source of the sample is a study of T cell responses to AZD1222 COVID-19 vaccine. The repertoire was sequenced with immunoSEQ multiplex PCR; TCRdb's copy has only in-frame clones and lacks some. This table holds 75,000 to 90,000 clones, almost 80% found once. General study results and limits: The number of AZD1222 recipients seropositive at baseline was only five or six. No repertoire was sampled before or during the peak T cell response, only after it. Following two doses of AZD1222, Spike-specific TCR breadth and depth rose. Regions 160-218 and 743-854 held dominance among vaccine-associated CD4 TCRs, which spanned spike.

V is TRBV5-1 and J is TRBJ1-1; possibly TRBD1 for D (6 bases). Sample: peripheral blood, taken on day 0 of AZD1222 vaccination. The receptor was isolated from an adult in good health. As DNA, the CDR3 is TGCGCCAGCCGACAGGAGGGTATGAACACTGAAGCTTTCTTT. It is translated as CASRQEGMNTEAFF.